A selection of T cell receptor beta chains follows, all from one sample in a study of cytomegalovirus exposure and HLA in healthy donors. Sequenced by immunoSEQ multiplex PCR; TCRdb stores in-frame clones only, minus some. The sample records some 120,000 clones, 74% being singletons. The sample consisted of PBMCs. The receptors shown here come from a man in his forties in good health and CMV-seropositive. The CDR3 runs from the conserved cysteine through the conserved F or W. A D gene is named only where the DNA matches it firmly. Only some rows state a clone size, as once, few, many or a class for expanded clones.

TRBV7-9	17	-	TRBJ1-3	-	TGTGCCAGCAGCTTAGCGGGGAACAGGGTAATCGGAAACACCATATATTTT	CASSLAGNRVIGNTIYF
TRBV5-4	13	-	TRBJ2-7	few	TGTGCCAGCAGCTTGGGGGCTATCTACGAGCAGTACTTC	CASSLGAIYEQYF
TRBV7-8	16	-	TRBJ2-2	once	TGTGCCAGCACCCTATTTTTTAGCGGAGGGCCGGGGGAGCTGTTTTTT	CASTLFFSGGPGELFF
TRBV9	16	TRBD1	TRBJ2-7	-	TGTGCCAGCAGCGTAGGGGACAGCCCTGGTTCCTACGAGCAGTACTTC	CASSVGDSPGSYEQYF
TRBV7-6	15	-	TRBJ2-2	-	TGTGCCAGCAGGAGAGAGGGAGGGAACACCGGGGAGCTGTTTTTT	CASRREGGNTGELFF
TRBV18	13	-	TRBJ1-4	-	TGTGCCAGCCACCGGGACATTACGGAAAAACTGTTTTTT	CASHRDITEKLFF
TRBV25-1	14	-	TRBJ1-1	-	TGTGCCAGCAGTCCCGGACAAATGAACACTGAAGCTTTCTTT	CASSPGQMNTEAFF
TRBV18	14	-	TRBJ2-7	-	TGTGCCAGCTCACCTTTGGACATCATAGGCGAGCAGTACTTC	CASSPLDIIGEQYF
TRBV6-5	12	-	TRBJ1-1	once	TGTGCCAGCAGTCCGGGGGGGACTGAAGCTTTCTTT	CASSPGGTEAFF
TRBV19	16	TRBD1	TRBJ1-1	once	TGTGCCAGTACCGTGGACAGGGGCGTCTTGAACTCTGAAGCTTTCTTT	CASTVDRGVLNSEAFF
TRBV7-3	16	TRBD2	TRBJ2-2	-	TGTGCCAGCAGCTTAGCTGCGGGAGGGAACACCGGGGAGCTGTTTTTT	CASSLAAGGNTGELFF
TRBV2	12	TRBD1	TRBJ2-4	-	TGTGCCAGCAGCTCACAGGGGGCGATTCAGTACTTC	CASSSQGAIQYF
TRBV11-3	16	TRBD2	TRBJ2-3	-	TGTGCCAGCAGCCCCGGAGCGGGAGGGGTCACAGATACGCAGTATTTT	CASSPGAGGVTDTQYF
TRBV4-1	16	-	TRBJ1-2	-	TGCGCCAGCAGCCAGCTGGGGGGGACACTTCGCTATGGCTACACCTTC	CASSQLGGTLRYGYTF
TRBV2	13	-	TRBJ2-7	-	TGTGCCAGCAGTGATTGGAGACAGAGCGAGCAGTACTTC	CASSDWRQSEQYF
TRBV25-1	16	-	TRBJ2-5	-	TGTGCCAGCAGTCCCGGACTGGCGGGGTACCAAGAGACCCAGTACTTC	CASSPGLAGYQETQYF
TRBV5-1	13	-	TRBJ2-1	-	TGCGCCAGCAGCTTAGCAGGGGTTTATGAGCAGTTCTTC	CASSLAGVYEQFF
TRBV11-3	14	TRBD1	TRBJ1-6	-	TGTGCCAGCAGCCCTCAGGGGGAAAATTCACCCCTCCACTTT	CASSPQGENSPLHF
TRBV13	16	TRBD2	TRBJ2-5	-	TGTGCCAGCAGCGGGGGGCGGGGGGCGTCTCAAAAGACCCAGTACTTC	CASSGGRGASQKTQYF
TRBV5-5	15	-	TRBJ2-7	-	TGTGCCAGCATCATAGGGGAGGCCATCTCCTACGAGCAGTACTTC	CASIIGEAISYEQYF
TRBV5-5	15	-	TRBJ1-5	-	TGTGCCAGCAGCTTTGAGGAGGGCCCAAGAATGCCCCAGCATTTT	CASSFEEGPRMPQHF
TRBV7-8	15	-	TRBJ2-3	-	TGTGCCAGCAGCACAGACAGGTCCCTAGGGGATACGCAGTATTTT	CASSTDRSLGDTQYF
TRBV27	20	TRBD1	TRBJ2-1	-	TGTGCCAGCAATTTTCACGGCGTGGACAGGGACCAAAGCTCCTACAATGAGCAGTTCTTC	CASNFHGVDRDQSSYNEQFF
TRBV5-1	15	TRBD1	TRBJ2-7	-	TGCGCCAGCAGCCCTCCGAGGACAGGCTACTACGAGCAGTACTTC	CASSPPRTGYYEQYF
TRBV15	14	-	TRBJ2-7	-	TGTGCCACCAGCAGAGTGGACAGCTCCTACGAGCAGTACTTC	CATSRVDSSYEQYF
TRBV5-1	15	TRBD1	TRBJ2-7	-	TGCGCCAGCAACCTTGGACAGGGGATCTCCTACGAGCAGTACTTC	CASNLGQGISYEQYF
TRBV27	15	-	TRBJ1-1	-	TGTGCCAGCAGCGTGACAGTCCAGGCGAACACTGAAGCTTTCTTT	CASSVTVQANTEAFF
TRBV7-2	16	TRBD2	TRBJ2-5	-	TGTGCCAGCAGCCTGGGACTAGCGGGAGGGGTAGAGACCCAGTACTTC	CASSLGLAGGVETQYF
TRBV4-2	16	-	TRBJ1-1	-	TGTGCCAGCAGCCAAGAAACTACAGGGATATTAACTGAAGCTTTCTTT	CASSQETTGILTEAFF
TRBV10-1	14	-	TRBJ2-5	-	TGCGCCAGCAGTCCAGGGGATATTCGGGAGACCCAGTACTTC	CASSPGDIRETQYF
TRBV9	16	-	TRBJ2-3	-	TGTGCCAGCAGCGTAGGGGCCGACGCACGCACAGATACGCAGTATTTT	CASSVGADARTDTQYF
TRBV7-9	14	-	TRBJ1-2	-	TGTGCCAGCAGCTTAACGAGGGCAGACTATGGCTACACCTTC	CASSLTRADYGYTF
TRBV7-2	14	-	TRBJ2-3	-	TGTGCCAGCAGCTTAGTGGTAGCCTCAGATACGCAGTATTTT	CASSLVVASDTQYF